Listed below are T cell receptor beta chains from one sample, sequenced in a study of spatial heterogeneity in lung cancer. TCRdb independently ran MiXCR on the 5' RACE reads; one entry per CDR3 protein. Among some 41,000 distinct CDR3 sequences listed, 6.5% to 7% were seen once. The sequenced sample was PBMCs, obtained at surgery. The origin of the receptors is a female donor with early-stage non-small cell lung cancer. Each CDR3 is given with its conserved first and last residue. The D gene is left open where the match is weak. The listing skips clone size in some rows; elsewhere it reads once, few, many or a size class.

J gene: TRBJ1-3
D gene: TRBD1
V gene: TRBV20-1
clone size: NA
CDR3 protein: CSALRTGSGNTIYF
CDR3 DNA: TGCAGTGCCCTTCGGACAGGCTCTGGAAACACCATATATTTT

J gene: TRBJ1-2
D gene: NA
V gene: TRBV20-1
clone size: NA
CDR3 protein: CSAPWTNGYTF
CDR3 DNA: TGCAGTGCCCCCTGGACAAACGGCTACACCTTC

J gene: TRBJ2-6
D gene: NA
V gene: TRBV10-3
clone size: many
CDR3 protein: CAISENGANVLTF
CDR3 DNA: TGTGCCATCAGTGAAAATGGGGCCAACGTCCTGACTTTC

J gene: TRBJ1-2
D gene: NA
V gene: TRBV11-2
clone size: few
CDR3 protein: CASSLAAGNYGYTF
CDR3 DNA: TGTGCCAGCAGCTTAGCAGCCGGGAACTATGGCTACACCTTC

J gene: TRBJ2-3
D gene: NA
V gene: TRBV7-2
clone size: NA
CDR3 protein: CASSLSTTDTQYF
CDR3 DNA: TGTGCCAGCAGCTTAAGTACCACAGATACGCAGTATTTT

J gene: TRBJ1-2
D gene: TRBD1
V gene: TRBV10-3
clone size: many
CDR3 protein: CAINVDRGNGYTF
CDR3 DNA: TGTGCCATCAACGTCGACAGGGGGAACGGCTACACCTTC

J gene: TRBJ1-5
D gene: NA
V gene: TRBV19
clone size: many
CDR3 protein: CASSIVVALRNQPQHF
CDR3 DNA: TGTGCCAGTAGTATAGTGGTGGCCTTGAGGAATCAGCCCCAGCATTTT

J gene: TRBJ1-2
D gene: TRBD1
V gene: TRBV7-2
clone size: many
CDR3 protein: CASSLGGSLHGYTF
CDR3 DNA: TGTGCCAGCAGTCTAGGGGGCAGTCTCCATGGCTACACCTTC

J gene: TRBJ2-3
D gene: TRBD1
V gene: TRBV12-3/TRBV12-4
clone size: many
CDR3 protein: CASSPGQGIKQYF
CDR3 DNA: TGTGCCAGCAGCCCCGGACAGGGAATAAAGCAGTATTTT

J gene: TRBJ1-1
D gene: NA
V gene: TRBV12-3/TRBV12-4
clone size: few
CDR3 protein: CASSLAVQGSTEAFF
CDR3 DNA: TGTGCCAGCAGTTTAGCGGTACAGGGTTCCACTGAAGCTTTCTTT

J gene: TRBJ1-2
D gene: TRBD1
V gene: TRBV4-2
clone size: many
CDR3 protein: CASSQAGTGTYGYTF
CDR3 DNA: TGTGCCAGCAGCCAGGCCGGGACAGGGACCTATGGCTACACCTTC

J gene: TRBJ2-5
D gene: TRBD2
V gene: TRBV6-2/TRBV6-3
clone size: NA
CDR3 protein: CASSYPASGSYQETQYF
CDR3 DNA: TGTGCCAGCAGTTACCCTGCTAGCGGGAGTTATCAAGAGACCCAGTACTTC

J gene: TRBJ2-5
D gene: NA
V gene: TRBV5-6
clone size: few
CDR3 protein: CASSSDYQETQYF
CDR3 DNA: TGTGCCAGCAGTTCCGACTATCAAGAGACCCAGTACTTC

J gene: TRBJ2-2
D gene: NA
V gene: TRBV7-7
clone size: many
CDR3 protein: CASSSARGELFF
CDR3 DNA: TGTGCCAGCAGCTCCGCGCGCGGGGAGCTGTTTTTT